The 7 T cell receptor beta chains below all came from one sample that was sequenced in a study of shared clonotypes between healthy human individuals. Libraries were prepared by immunoSEQ multiplex PCR; TCRdb keeps only in-frame clonotypes and omits some of them. The table shows a few million clones, with about 93% occurring only once. CD45RO-negative CD8 cells positively selected for CCR7 made up the naive population, which excluded terminally differentiated effector memory CD45RA+ cells. Material: naive CD8+ T cells from PBMCs. These receptors came from a man aged 18-30 years in good health. Some clones in this sample may be carry-over from other donors' samples.

The V and J genes are TRBV6-5 and TRBJ1-2, with 8 bases aligning to TRBD1. The J segment lost 3 bases and the V segment lost 6 bases, leaving 3 bases of the junction unmatched. The CDR3 spans 13 residues. Germline loops: CDR1 MNHEY, CDR2 SVGAGI. CDR3 DNA: TGTGCCAGCAGGCCGGACAGGGACTATGGCTACACCTTC. Translation gives CASRPDRDYGYTF.

The chain links TRBV27 to TRBJ2-1, with TRBD1 as a possible D gene (5 bases). CDR3 length equals 14 residues. With 1 base removed from V and 8 bases from J, the gap between germline ends came to 12 bases. Germline loops: CDR1 MNHEY, CDR2 SMNVEV (reference sequence). CDR3 sequence reads: CASSLWTKGYEQFF. CDR3 nucleotides: TGTGCCAGCAGTTTATGGACAAAGGGGTATGAGCAGTTCTTC.

The chain combines TRBV9 with TRBJ2-1; 11 bases align to TRBD1. This CDR3 contains 13 residues. CDR1 SGDLS and CDR2 YYNGEE come from the germline V gene. V lost 7 bases, J lost 8 bases, and 5 bases stayed unmatched. This CDR3 is CASGTGGRDEQFF. The CDR3, as DNA: TGTGCCAGCGGGACAGGGGGACGGGATGAGCAGTTCTTC. The whole variable domain, filled in from reference TRBV9 and TRBJ2-1, reads DSGVTQTPKHLITATGQRVTLRCSPRSGDLSVYWYQQSLDQGLQFLIQYYNGEERAKGNILERFSAQQFPDLHSELNLSSLELGDSALYFCASGTGGRDEQFFGPGTRLTVL.

The CDR3 sequence: CASSVARTENTGELFF. CDR3 coding DNA: TGTGCCAGCAGCGTAGCTCGGACAGAGAACACCGGGGAGCTGTTTTTT. V is TRBV9 and J is TRBJ2-2; a weak D match, TRBD1 (6 bases). V lost 0 bases to trimming and J lost 1 base, with 10 bases between them. The CDR3 totals 16 residues. CDR1 and CDR2 (germline): SGDLS, YYNGEE.

In this sample, this clone turned up once. The chain has TRBV2 and TRBJ2-3; 7 nucleotides line up with TRBD2. The germline V gene encodes CDR1 SNHLY and CDR2 FYNNEI. V was pared by 6 bases and J by 6 bases, with 15 bases of the junction left unmatched. CDR3 length: 16 residues. The chain's CDR3 is CASSAKTSSAGDTQYF. Here the CDR3 DNA reads TGTGCCAGCAGCGCCAAGACTAGCAGTGCAGGTGATACGCAGTATTTT.

The rearrangement joins TRBV7-6 to TRBJ2-1, with D unresolved. The CDR3 spans 14 residues. V gave up 0 bases and J gave up 3 bases, with 6 bases separating them. Germline CDR1 and CDR2: SGHVS and FNYEAQ. CDR3 in DNA: TGTGCCAGCAGCTTAGCGGCTAGCTACAATGAGCAGTTCTTC. It translates to CASSLAASYNEQFF.

This clone has only one observation. The chain employs TRBV30 and TRBJ2-1, with a possible D match to TRBD2 (5 bases). Trimming left V 3 bases short and J 9 bases short, with 6 bases between. This CDR3 region has 10 residues. Germline loops: CDR1 GTSNPN, CDR2 SVGIG (reference sequence). The CDR3 sequence: CAWRRGEQFF. As DNA, the CDR3 is TGTGCCTGGAGACGGGGTGAGCAGTTCTTC.